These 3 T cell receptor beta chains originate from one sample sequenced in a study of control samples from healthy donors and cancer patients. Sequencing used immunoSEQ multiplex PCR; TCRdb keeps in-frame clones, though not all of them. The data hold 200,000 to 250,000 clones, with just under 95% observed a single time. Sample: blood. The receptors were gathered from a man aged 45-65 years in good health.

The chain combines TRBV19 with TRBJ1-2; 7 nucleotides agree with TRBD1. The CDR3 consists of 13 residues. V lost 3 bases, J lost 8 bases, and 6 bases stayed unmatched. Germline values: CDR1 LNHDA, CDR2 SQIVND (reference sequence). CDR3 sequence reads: CASSMRQGGGYTF. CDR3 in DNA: TGTGCCAGTAGTATGCGACAGGGAGGAGGCTACACCTTC.

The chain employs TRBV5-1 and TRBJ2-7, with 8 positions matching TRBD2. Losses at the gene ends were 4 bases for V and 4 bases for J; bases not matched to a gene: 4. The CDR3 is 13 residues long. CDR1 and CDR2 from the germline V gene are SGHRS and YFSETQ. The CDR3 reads CASSPGGGYEQYF. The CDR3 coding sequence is TGCGCCAGCAGCCCCGGCGGGGGGTACGAGCAGTACTTC.

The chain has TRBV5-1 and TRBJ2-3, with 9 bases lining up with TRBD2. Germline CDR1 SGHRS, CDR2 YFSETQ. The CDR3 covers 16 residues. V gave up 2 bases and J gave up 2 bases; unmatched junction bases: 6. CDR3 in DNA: TGCGCCAGCAGCTTAACGACTAGCGGATACACAGATACGCAGTATTTT. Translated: CASSLTTSGYTDTQYF.